The rows below give T cell receptor beta chains drawn from one sample of a study of cytotoxic CD8 clonotypes in ibrutinib-treated CLL. The protocol was immunoSEQ multiplex PCR, while the TCRdb copy is restricted to in-frame clones and leaves out a portion. The profile shows roughly 4,200 clones, 65% to 90% of them singletons. The sequencing used PBMCs, collected before ibrutinib treatment. The receptors stem from a human donor with chronic lymphocytic leukemia. The CDR3 runs from the conserved cysteine through the conserved F or W. The order of the fields is D gene, clone size, J gene, V gene, CDR3 DNA, CDR3 protein. The D gene is left open where the match is weak. Only some rows state a clone size, as once, few, many or a class for expanded clones.

d_gene: TRBD2
abundance: .
j_gene: TRBJ2-1
v_gene: TRBV19
CDR3nt: TGTGCCACCATGGCGCAGACTCTAGCGGGAGGGCCCAGTGAGCAGTTCTTC
CDR3aa: CATMAQTLAGGPSEQFF

d_gene: .
abundance: few
j_gene: TRBJ2-7
v_gene: TRBV6-5
CDR3nt: TGTGCCAGCAGGGGGGTTTCCTACGAGCAGTACTTC
CDR3aa: CASRGVSYEQYF

d_gene: .
abundance: .
j_gene: TRBJ1-1
v_gene: TRBV7-8
CDR3nt: TGTGCCAGCAGCCCGTGGGGGGGACGCACTGAAGCTTTCTTT
CDR3aa: CASSPWGGRTEAFF

d_gene: .
abundance: .
j_gene: TRBJ2-2
v_gene: TRBV4-2
CDR3nt: TGTGCCAGCAGCCAAGATTCGCCTACCTACGGGGGCACCGGGGAGCTGTTTTTT
CDR3aa: CASSQDSPTYGGTGELFF

d_gene: TRBD1
abundance: .
j_gene: TRBJ2-1
v_gene: TRBV5-1
CDR3nt: TGCGCCAGCAGCGGGGACAGGGAGTACAATGAGCAGTTCTTC
CDR3aa: CASSGDREYNEQFF

d_gene: .
abundance: .
j_gene: TRBJ2-3
v_gene: TRBV6-4
CDR3nt: TGTGCCAGCAGTGACTCGGCGGGCCGCACAGATACGCAGTATTTT
CDR3aa: CASSDSAGRTDTQYF

d_gene: TRBD1
abundance: .
j_gene: TRBJ2-2
v_gene: TRBV6-4
CDR3nt: TGTGCCAGCACCAACGCCGGGACAGGGATTCCGAACACCGGGGAGCTGTTTTTT
CDR3aa: CASTNAGTGIPNTGELFF

d_gene: TRBD2
abundance: few
j_gene: TRBJ2-1
v_gene: TRBV6-4
CDR3nt: TGTGCCAGCAGTGACTCGACTAGCGGGAGCAATGAGCAGTTCTTC
CDR3aa: CASSDSTSGSNEQFF

d_gene: .
abundance: .
j_gene: TRBJ2-7
v_gene: TRBV5-5
CDR3nt: TGTGCCAGCAGCTTGGCCCGAGGGCAGGCTACCTACGAGCAGTACTTC
CDR3aa: CASSLARGQATYEQYF

d_gene: .
abundance: .
j_gene: TRBJ2-7
v_gene: TRBV6-1
CDR3nt: TGTGCCAGCAGCCGGGACGACTACGAGCAGTACTTC
CDR3aa: CASSRDDYEQYF

d_gene: TRBD2
abundance: .
j_gene: TRBJ2-5
v_gene: TRBV18
CDR3nt: TGTGCCAGCTCACCTAGATGGACTAGCGGGCTACAAGAGACCCAGTACTTC
CDR3aa: CASSPRWTSGLQETQYF

d_gene: TRBD2
abundance: .
j_gene: TRBJ2-3
v_gene: TRBV5-6
CDR3nt: TGTGCCAGCAGCCCTAGGACTAGCGGCGCAGATACGCAGTATTTT
CDR3aa: CASSPRTSGADTQYF

d_gene: .
abundance: .
j_gene: TRBJ2-5
v_gene: TRBV7-9
CDR3nt: TGTGCCAGCAGCTCCCAGGGAGAGACCCAGTACTTC
CDR3aa: CASSSQGETQYF

d_gene: .
abundance: .
j_gene: TRBJ2-1
v_gene: TRBV13
CDR3nt: TGTGCCAGCAGCTTAGTGGGAACCTATGAGCAGTTCTTC
CDR3aa: CASSLVGTYEQFF

d_gene: .
abundance: few
j_gene: TRBJ2-5
v_gene: TRBV28
CDR3nt: TGTGCCAGCAGTTTCGGGCAGGGGATCAGACCCAAGACCCAGTACTTC
CDR3aa: CASSFGQGIRPKTQYF

d_gene: .
abundance: .
j_gene: TRBJ2-7
v_gene: TRBV28
CDR3nt: TGTGCCAGCAGTTTCACCGGGACACCTTCCTACGAGCAGTACTTC
CDR3aa: CASSFTGTPSYEQYF

d_gene: TRBD1
abundance: .
j_gene: TRBJ1-4
v_gene: TRBV28
CDR3nt: TGTGCCAGCAGTTTATACGGGACAGGGGATGAAAAACTGTTTTTT
CDR3aa: CASSLYGTGDEKLFF

d_gene: .
abundance: .
j_gene: TRBJ1-1
v_gene: TRBV27
CDR3nt: TGTGCCAGCGGACGAGTTTTTGAAGCTTTCTTT
CDR3aa: CASGRVFEAFF

d_gene: .
abundance: .
j_gene: TRBJ2-7
v_gene: TRBV27
CDR3nt: TGTGCCAGCAGTTTACAGGGGGGCGGGGAGCAGTACTTC
CDR3aa: CASSLQGGGEQYF

d_gene: .
abundance: .
j_gene: TRBJ1-2
v_gene: TRBV30
CDR3nt: TGTGCCTGGAGTGTAGACATAATCTATGGCTACACCTTC
CDR3aa: CAWSVDIIYGYTF

d_gene: TRBD2
abundance: .
j_gene: TRBJ2-5
v_gene: TRBV7-8
CDR3nt: TGTGCCAGCAGCCGCTCGGAGAGCGGGAGGGCCTCGACCCAGTACTTC
CDR3aa: CASSRSESGRASTQYF

d_gene: TRBD1
abundance: .
j_gene: TRBJ1-2
v_gene: TRBV2
CDR3nt: TGTGCCAGCAGTCTGGCAGGGGGCGACTATGGCTACACCTTC
CDR3aa: CASSLAGGDYGYTF

d_gene: TRBD1
abundance: once
j_gene: TRBJ2-5
v_gene: TRBV30
CDR3nt: TGTGCCTCGGCACAGGGGTACCAAGAGACCCAGTACTTC
CDR3aa: CASAQGYQETQYF

d_gene: .
abundance: .
j_gene: TRBJ2-3
v_gene: TRBV11-2
CDR3nt: TGTGCCAGCAGCCCCGGGGGAGATACGCAGTATTTT
CDR3aa: CASSPGGDTQYF

d_gene: TRBD2
abundance: once
j_gene: TRBJ2-1
v_gene: TRBV5-6
CDR3nt: TGTGCCAGCAGCACATACACGGGAGGGCCAGGGGATGAGCAGTTCTTC
CDR3aa: CASSTYTGGPGDEQFF

d_gene: .
abundance: .
j_gene: TRBJ2-1
v_gene: TRBV30
CDR3nt: TGTGCCTGGAACCCCCTCGCGGGGGCTGGCAATGAGCAGTTCTTC
CDR3aa: CAWNPLAGAGNEQFF

d_gene: .
abundance: .
j_gene: TRBJ1-5
v_gene: TRBV28
CDR3nt: TGTGCCAGCAGTCTGGAAAGCACCGAACAGCCCCAGCATTTT
CDR3aa: CASSLESTEQPQHF

d_gene: .
abundance: .
j_gene: TRBJ2-7
v_gene: TRBV9
CDR3nt: TGTGCCAGCAGCGTAGACTCCTACGAGCAGTACTTC
CDR3aa: CASSVDSYEQYF

d_gene: .
abundance: .
j_gene: TRBJ2-1
v_gene: TRBV5-1
CDR3nt: TGCGCCAGCAGCTTACCCTCCGGGACTGACTTGAGGGATGAGCAGTTCTTC
CDR3aa: CASSLPSGTDLRDEQFF

d_gene: .
abundance: .
j_gene: TRBJ2-2
v_gene: TRBV19
CDR3nt: TGTGCCAGTAGTATAGGCTCCGGGGCCTGGAACACCGGGGAGCTGTTTTTT
CDR3aa: CASSIGSGAWNTGELFF

d_gene: TRBD1
abundance: large
j_gene: TRBJ1-5
v_gene: TRBV28
CDR3nt: TGTGCCAGCAGTTTTAATGGACAGGGGGCTCGTCAGCCCCAGCATTTT
CDR3aa: CASSFNGQGARQPQHF

d_gene: .
abundance: few
j_gene: TRBJ2-5
v_gene: TRBV29-1
CDR3nt: TGCAGCGGACGAAGCAGGGAGACCCAGTACTTC
CDR3aa: CSGRSRETQYF

d_gene: TRBD1
abundance: .
j_gene: TRBJ2-3
v_gene: TRBV2
CDR3nt: TGTGCCAGCAGTGAGCAGGGGGCACATAGCACAGATACGCAGTATTTT
CDR3aa: CASSEQGAHSTDTQYF

d_gene: .
abundance: .
j_gene: TRBJ2-3
v_gene: TRBV5-1
CDR3nt: TGCGCCAGCAGCCCTCTCGGTCCCAGCACAGATACGCAGTATTTT
CDR3aa: CASSPLGPSTDTQYF

d_gene: .
abundance: .
j_gene: TRBJ2-3
v_gene: TRBV2
CDR3nt: TGTGCCAGCAGTGTAAATGGCGGGAGCACAGATACGCAGTATTTT
CDR3aa: CASSVNGGSTDTQYF

d_gene: TRBD1
abundance: .
j_gene: TRBJ1-1
v_gene: TRBV28
CDR3nt: TGTGCCAGCAGCCGCCTGGGACAGGTTAACACTGAAGCTTTCTTT
CDR3aa: CASSRLGQVNTEAFF

d_gene: TRBD2
abundance: few
j_gene: TRBJ2-3
v_gene: TRBV6-4
CDR3nt: TGTGCCAGCAGTGACTCTAGCGGGAATGGTGGAGATACGCAGTATTTT
CDR3aa: CASSDSSGNGGDTQYF

d_gene: TRBD1
abundance: .
j_gene: TRBJ1-1
v_gene: TRBV30
CDR3nt: TGTGCCTGGGGGACAGGGGGAATTGAAGCTTTCTTT
CDR3aa: CAWGTGGIEAFF

d_gene: .
abundance: .
j_gene: TRBJ1-1
v_gene: TRBV2
CDR3nt: TGTGCCAGCAGTGACCGGGAAGGCAGGAACACTGAAGCTTTCTTT
CDR3aa: CASSDREGRNTEAFF

d_gene: .
abundance: .
j_gene: TRBJ2-7
v_gene: TRBV28
CDR3nt: TGTGCCAGCAGTTTAAGTCCCGGGATCCCATACGAGCAGTACTTC
CDR3aa: CASSLSPGIPYEQYF

d_gene: TRBD1
abundance: .
j_gene: TRBJ2-7
v_gene: TRBV10-1
CDR3nt: TGCGCCAGCAGTGAGTCGACAGGGGCGTACGAGCAGTACTTC
CDR3aa: CASSESTGAYEQYF

d_gene: TRBD1
abundance: few
j_gene: TRBJ1-2
v_gene: TRBV7-2
CDR3nt: TGTGCCAGCAGCTTAGAGGGGGCACTTGGCTACACCTTC
CDR3aa: CASSLEGALGYTF

d_gene: TRBD2
abundance: .
j_gene: TRBJ2-1
v_gene: TRBV11-3
CDR3nt: TGTGCCAGCAGCCCAGGGACTAGCGGGAGAGGGTATGAGCAGTTCTTC
CDR3aa: CASSPGTSGRGYEQFF

d_gene: TRBD1
abundance: .
j_gene: TRBJ1-4
v_gene: TRBV2
CDR3nt: TGTGCCAGCAGTGAAAGGGGACAGGGAAATGAAAAACTGTTTTTT
CDR3aa: CASSERGQGNEKLFF

d_gene: .
abundance: .
j_gene: TRBJ1-3
v_gene: TRBV7-6
CDR3nt: TGTGCCAGCAGCTCTACCCCCTTACAGCCACGCTCTGGAAACACCATATATTTT
CDR3aa: CASSSTPLQPRSGNTIYF

d_gene: TRBD2
abundance: .
j_gene: TRBJ2-5
v_gene: TRBV4-1
CDR3nt: TGCGCCAGCAGCCGCCTAGCGGGACTTGAGACCCAGTACTTC
CDR3aa: CASSRLAGLETQYF

d_gene: .
abundance: .
j_gene: TRBJ2-1
v_gene: TRBV2
CDR3nt: TGTGCCAGCAGGTCCTACAATGAGCAGTTCTTC
CDR3aa: CASRSYNEQFF

d_gene: .
abundance: .
j_gene: TRBJ1-1
v_gene: TRBV19
CDR3nt: TGTGCCAGTAGTCCCGGAGGGTCGAACACTGAAGCTTTCTTT
CDR3aa: CASSPGGSNTEAFF